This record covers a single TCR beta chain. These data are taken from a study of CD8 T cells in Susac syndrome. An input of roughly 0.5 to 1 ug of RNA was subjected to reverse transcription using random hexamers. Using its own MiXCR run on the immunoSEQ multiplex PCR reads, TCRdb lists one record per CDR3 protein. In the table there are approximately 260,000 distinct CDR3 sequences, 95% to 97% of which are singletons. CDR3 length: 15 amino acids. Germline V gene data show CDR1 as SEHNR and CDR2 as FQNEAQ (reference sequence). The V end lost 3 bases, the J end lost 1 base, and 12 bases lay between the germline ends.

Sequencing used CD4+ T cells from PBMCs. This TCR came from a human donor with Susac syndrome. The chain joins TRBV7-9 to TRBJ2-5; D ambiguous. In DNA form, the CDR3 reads TGTGCCAGCAGCTTTAACCCCCCCAGCCAAGAGACCCAGTACTTC. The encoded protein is CASSFNPPSQETQYF.